A single T cell receptor beta chain is shown here with its context. The antigen it binds to is not known. One base away there is no much larger clone; base qualities are not given. This entry belongs to a study of control samples from healthy donors and cancer patients (dated by TCRdb to about 2020). Libraries were constructed by the immunoSEQ multiplex PCR assay. TCRdb obtained this table from immuneACCESS and retained in-frame rearrangements with V and J assigned. These tables miss some clones; where compared with another copy, unresolved V genes account for less than half of the shortfall, and the remainder is unexplained. This sample has 150,000 to 200,000 clones in its table, and around 88% of those were observed once. The ten largest account for around 5.1% of the sample. The sequence was collected from a woman in her twenties or thirties in good health. Sequencing used blood.

The DNA sequence is given as TGTGCCAGCAGTTACGAGGGGTTAGGCGAGCAGTACGTC. This encodes CASSYEGLGEQYV. Recombination joined TRBV6-6 with TRBJ2-7; the D call could be TRBD1 or TRBD2, with each sharing 5 bases. The CDR3 sequence holds 13 residues, the cysteine and valine included. Only the CDR3 DNA is retained, 39 bases long and in frame from the first base. The germline V gene (reference sequence) gives CDR1 as MNHNY and CDR2 as SVGAGI. A distance of 11 bases separates the germline ends of V and J, which lose 2 bases and 6 bases respectively.